This T cell receptor (beta chain) was profiled in a study of blood T cells in healthy people across ages. This clonotype turned up a few times. The antigen remains undetermined. PBMCs, at least 7 million per sample, were isolated. For the second PCR, which ran for roughly 6 to 12 cycles, a sample-barcoded 5' primer and a J-beta primer mix were used. TCRdb processed the 5' RACE reads anew with MiXCR; each CDR3 protein has one entry. The table has approximately 350,000 distinct CDR3 sequences, approximately 51% seen once. The germline gives CDR1 LGHDT, CDR2 YNNKEL (reference sequence). The CDR3 sequence is 15 residues long. Whole-study results and caveats: Roughly linearly, TCR beta diversity per million T cells fell as age increased. Unsorted PBMCs blocked a conclusive comparison of naive and antigen-experienced cells. Researchers deemed the diversity estimates from one million T cells underestimates.

The chain combines TRBV3-1 with TRBJ2-5, with 7 nucleotides matching TRBD1. The J call may be mistaken, given a closer DNA end match to TRBJ2-7. The origin of this receptor is a man aged 55-75 years in good health. Material: blood. The CDR3 loop is CASSDSGRGSYEQYF. Written as DNA, the CDR3 is TGTGCCAGCAGCGATAGTGGCAGGGGGTCCTACGAGCAGTACTTC.